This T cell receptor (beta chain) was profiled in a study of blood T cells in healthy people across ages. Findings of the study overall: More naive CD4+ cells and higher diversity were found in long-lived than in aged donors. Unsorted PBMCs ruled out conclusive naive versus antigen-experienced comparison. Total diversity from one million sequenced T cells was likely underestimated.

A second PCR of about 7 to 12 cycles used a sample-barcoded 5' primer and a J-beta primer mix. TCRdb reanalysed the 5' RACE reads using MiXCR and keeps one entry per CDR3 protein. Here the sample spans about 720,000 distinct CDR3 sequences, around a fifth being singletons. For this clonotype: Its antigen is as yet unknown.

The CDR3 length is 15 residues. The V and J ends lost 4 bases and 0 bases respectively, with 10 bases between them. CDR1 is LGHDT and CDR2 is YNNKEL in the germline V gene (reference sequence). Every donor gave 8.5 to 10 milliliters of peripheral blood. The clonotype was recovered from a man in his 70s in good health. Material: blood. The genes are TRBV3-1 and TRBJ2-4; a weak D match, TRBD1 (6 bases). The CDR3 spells CASSRGGLAKNIQYF. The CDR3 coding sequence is TGTGCCAGCAGCCGAGGGGGTTTAGCCAAAAACATTCAGTACTTC.